A single sample is the source of the 22 T cell receptor beta chains below, sequenced in a study of beta chain features in type 1 diabetes. Expressed TCRB transcripts were sequenced after all isolated RNA was converted to cDNA. The data were produced by immunoSEQ multiplex PCR, yet TCRdb's version contains in-frame clones alone and is incomplete. The repertoire holds a few hundred thousand clones, with approximately 12% as singletons. Study results and limitations: Shorter TCRB CDR3s, moderately but significantly so, were found in Type 1 diabetes patients in all four CD4+ subsets.

Antigens of these TCRs are unknown. Sequenced material: naive CD4+ T cells from blood. The receptor source for this set is a woman aged 18-29 years with type 1 diabetes.

In its sample, this clone was seen a few times. Other DNA sequences from this sample encode an identical CDR3 as well. The chain couples TRBV9 to TRBJ2-3; possibly TRBD2 for D (5 bases). CDR3 size: 15 residues. V lost 0 bases to trimming and J lost 1 base, with 9 bases between them. CDR1 is SGDLS, CDR2 YYNGEE, per germline. The CDR3 DNA reads TGTGCCAGCAGCGTAGTTGGCGGGCGCACAGATACGCAGTATTTT. This encodes CASSVVGGRTDTQYF. The whole variable domain, filled in from reference TRBV9 and TRBJ2-3, reads DSGVTQTPKHLITATGQRVTLRCSPRSGDLSVYWYQQSLDQGLQFLIQYYNGEERAKGNILERFSAQQFPDLHSELNLSSLELGDSALYFCASSVVGGRTDTQYFGPGTRLTVL.

The chain joins TRBV7-2 to TRBJ2-2; D not resolved. Germline V gives CDR1 SGHTA, CDR2 FQGNSA. Trimming took 1 base from V and 5 from J, leaving 14 bases between them. This CDR3 has 16 amino acids. The CDR3 here is CASSLGNRVGTGELFF. The CDR3, as DNA: TGTGCCAGCAGCTTAGGGAATCGCGTCGGGACCGGGGAGCTGTTTTTT.

The CDR3 here is CASSPGTGVNSPLHF. In DNA, the CDR3 is TGCGCCAGCAGCCCCGGGACAGGGGTTAATTCACCCCTCCACTTT. The rearrangement uses TRBV4-3 and TRBJ1-6; 10 bases map to TRBD1. Per germline, CDR1 LGHNA and CDR2 YSLEER. The CDR3 covers 15 residues. The trim removed 4 bases at V and 6 bases at J, leaving 3 bases unmatched.

In its sample, this clone was seen a few times. The chain carries TRBV18 and TRBJ2-5; weak D call: TRBD2 (6 bases). The ends were cut back, 3 bases at V and 2 bases at J, with 13 bases in the middle. This CDR3 region has 15 residues. CDR1 KGHSH and CDR2 LQKENI come from the germline V gene. This chain's CDR3 is CASSPPRDSQETQYF. In nucleotides, the CDR3 is TGTGCCAGCTCACCCCCAAGGGACTCACAAGAGACCCAGTACTTC.

This clone appeared a few times. The V gene is TRBV9, the J gene TRBJ1-1; D unresolved. Germline assignment: CDR1 SGDLS and CDR2 YYNGEE. Trimming removed 0 bases from V and 0 bases from J, with 9 bases in between. CDR3 length equals 15 residues. CDR3 protein: CASSVEPAVNTEAFF. In DNA form, the CDR3 reads TGTGCCAGCAGCGTAGAACCCGCAGTGAACACTGAAGCTTTCTTT.

In its sample, this clone was seen a few times. The V and J genes are TRBV13 and TRBJ2-3, with D possibly matching TRBD2 (6 bases). The V gene's germline CDR1 is PRHDT and CDR2 FYEKMQ (reference sequence). The CDR3 is made up of 16 amino acids. The ends were cut back, 4 bases at V and 0 bases at J, with 14 bases in the middle. The CDR3 DNA follows: TGTGCCAGCAGCTCGCCTTTAGCGGCCAGCACAGATACGCAGTATTTT. Its translation is CASSSPLAASTDTQYF.

This clone occurred a few times. The V gene is TRBV4-3, the J gene TRBJ2-3; tentative D call: TRBD1 (6 bases). Germline CDR1 and CDR2: LGHNA and YSLEER. The CDR3 runs to 17 residues. Trimming removed 1 base at V and 4 bases at J, with 18 bases between. The CDR3 region is CASSQGGLGAAPDTQYF. The CDR3 DNA is TGCGCCAGCAGCCAAGGGGGGTTGGGGGCCGCCCCAGATACGCAGTATTTT.

In its sample, this clone was seen a few times. The V gene is TRBV29-1, the J gene TRBJ2-7; 8 nucleotides match TRBD1. CDR3 length equals 14 residues. J was trimmed by 3 bases and V by 4 bases; bases with no gene match: 8. Germline CDR1 is SQVTM and CDR2 is ANQGSEA. The CDR3 spells CSVGGGQADYEQYF. Here the CDR3 DNA reads TGCAGCGTTGGAGGGGGACAGGCGGACTACGAGCAGTACTTC.

V gene TRBV7-2 combines with J gene TRBJ2-3, with 9 bases that match TRBD2. The germline gives CDR1 SGHTA, CDR2 FQGNSA. V lost 6 bases and J lost 0; bases outside the gene matches: 1. The CDR3 spans 14 residues. CDR3 residues: CASRSGRSTDTQYF. Here the CDR3 DNA reads TGTGCCAGCAGGAGCGGGAGGAGCACAGATACGCAGTATTTT.

The rearrangement uses TRBV5-1 and TRBJ1-5; D is possibly TRBD1 (5 bases). The CDR3 loop spans 15 amino acids. Germline assignment: CDR1 SGHRS and CDR2 YFSETQ. The ends were cut back, 0 bases at V and 1 base at J, with 8 bases in the middle. CDR3 in amino acids: CASSLGPGSNQPQHF. The CDR3 DNA is TGCGCCAGCAGCTTGGGACCAGGGAGCAATCAGCCCCAGCATTTT.

The V gene is TRBV7-8, the J gene TRBJ2-3, with TRBD2 matching 13 bases. Germline V CDR1 and CDR2: SGHVS, FQNEAQ. The junction had 3 bases not matched to a gene; V was cut back by 2 bases and J by 1 base. The CDR3 sequence is 17 residues long. The CDR3 reads CASSLRGLAGRTDTQYF. The DNA for the CDR3 is TGTGCCAGCAGCTTAAGGGGACTAGCGGGACGCACAGATACGCAGTATTTT.

The rearrangement uses TRBV14 and TRBJ1-5; D is undetermined. Germline V gene sequence: CDR1 SGHDN, CDR2 FVKESK. Between the trimmed V and J ends, which lost 6 bases and 7 bases, there was a span of 16 bases. The CDR3 covers 14 residues. This CDR3 is CASSRGQQHQPQHF. CDR3 sequence (DNA): TGTGCCAGCAGTCGCGGGCAGCAACACCAGCCCCAGCATTTT. The variable domain in full, completed from reference TRBV14 and TRBJ1-5, reads EAGVTQFPSHSVIEKGQTVTLRCDPISGHDNLYWYRRVMGKEIKFLLHFVKESKQDESGMPNNRFLAERTGGTYSTLKVQPAELEDSGVYFCASSRGQQHQPQHFGDGTRLSIL.

This clone has a handful of counts. J is TRBJ1-5 and V is TRBV4-1; D is unclear. This CDR3 is 16 amino acids long. Germline lookup yields CDR1 MGHRA and CDR2 YSYEKL. V lost 4 bases and J 1 base, leaving 14 bases between the germline ends. CDR3 amino acids: CASSPLSGGSNQPQHF. CDR3 DNA sequence: TGCGCCAGCAGCCCCTTATCCGGAGGGAGCAATCAGCCCCAGCATTTT.

Only a few counts were recorded for this clone. The genes are TRBV14 and TRBJ2-1; 13 bases agree with TRBD2. CDR3 length: 17 amino acids. V was pared by 6 bases and J by 3 bases, with 8 bases of the junction left unmatched. Germline V gives CDR1 SGHDN, CDR2 FVKESK. CDR3 amino acids: CASSHGLAGAYYNEQFF. DNA of the CDR3: TGTGCCAGCAGTCATGGACTAGCGGGGGCCTACTACAATGAGCAGTTCTTC.

The rearrangement uses TRBV5-6 and TRBJ2-6; 7 bases are shared with TRBD1. V was clipped by 0 bases and J by 1 base; unmatched bases: 1. CDR3 size: 16 residues. Per the germline V gene, CDR1 is SGHDT and CDR2 is YYEEEE. CDR3 sequence: CASSLGGQSGANVLTF. The CDR3, as DNA: TGTGCCAGCAGCTTGGGGGGACAGTCTGGGGCCAACGTCCTGACTTTC.

This clone has a handful of counts. The V call is TRBV5-1, the J call TRBJ2-5; no definite D call. CDR3 length: 16 amino acids. Germline V CDR1 and CDR2: SGHRS, YFSETQ. Trimming took off 0 bases at V and 1 base at J, with 13 bases between the two ends. CDR3 in amino acids: CASSLGFPELQETQYF. In nucleotides, the CDR3 is TGCGCCAGCAGCTTGGGTTTTCCCGAACTCCAAGAGACCCAGTACTTC.

This clone appeared a few times. The V call is TRBV19, the J call TRBJ2-7, with D perhaps TRBD1 (6 bases). V lost 5 bases to trimming and J lost 4 bases, with 12 bases between them. There are 13 residues in the CDR3. CDR1 is LNHDA and CDR2 is SQIVND in the germline V gene (reference sequence). The CDR3 nucleotides are TGTGCCAGTAGTTCCCCGGACAGATACGAGCAGTACTTC. The encoded protein is CASSSPDRYEQYF.

The CDR3, as DNA: TGTGCCAGCAGGCCGGGAGGGGGGTATAGCAATCAGCCCCAGCATTTT. Its translation is CASRPGGGYSNQPQHF. This chain connects TRBV28 to TRBJ1-5, with D perhaps matching TRBD1 (6 bases). The CDR3 runs to 16 residues. Trimming pared 6 bases from V and 0 bases from J, leaving 15 bases between. Per germline, CDR1 MDHEN and CDR2 SYDVKM. Together with reference TRBV28 and TRBJ1-5, the CDR3 gives the full variable domain: DVKVTQSSRYLVKRTGEKVFLECVQDMDHENMFWYRQDPGLGLRLIYFSYDVKMKEKGDIPEGYSVSREKKERFSLILESASTNQTSMYLCASRPGGGYSNQPQHFGDGTRLSIL.

The V call is TRBV7-2, the J call TRBJ2-1; 8 nucleotides match TRBD1. Germline V gene sequence: CDR1 SGHTA, CDR2 FQGNSA. CDR3 length: 15 residues. V trimming: 4 bases; J trimming: 4 bases; junction bases outside the gene matches: 6. CDR3 DNA sequence: TGTGCCAGCAGCTATAGGGACAGGTTATACAATGAGCAGTTCTTC. Translation gives CASSYRDRLYNEQFF.

This clone appeared a few times. The V gene is TRBV9, the J gene TRBJ1-3; 8 bases line up with TRBD1. With V trimmed by 3 bases and J by 2 bases, 7 bases remained unmatched. The length of the CDR3 is 16 residues. Germline V gives CDR1 SGDLS, CDR2 YYNGEE. Here the CDR3 DNA reads TGTGCCAGCAGCGCCCTTACGACAGGGGCTGGAAACACCATATATTTT. Translating gives CASSALTTGAGNTIYF.

This clone was detected a few times. The chain uses TRBV5-4 and TRBJ2-7; 9 bases match TRBD1. Germline CDR1 SGHNT, CDR2 YYREEE (reference sequence). J was trimmed by 4 bases and V by 3 bases; bases with no gene match: 8. This CDR3 is 15 amino acids long. The CDR3 DNA sequence: TGTGCCAGCAGCTCGAAGGGACAGGGACGGTACGAGCAGTACTTC. Protein: CASSSKGQGRYEQYF.

The V and J genes are TRBV20-1 and TRBJ2-7; no clear D gene. The CDR3 runs 10 residues. Looked up from germline, CDR1 is DFQATT and CDR2 is SNEGSKA (reference sequence). Trimming took off 5 bases at V and 10 bases at J, with 12 bases between the two ends. The DNA of the CDR3 is TGCAGTGCTCAGAACTACCTTCAGTACTTC. Amino acid sequence: CSAQNYLQYF.